This TCR beta chain was recovered during a study of blood T cells in healthy people across ages. The donors, aged roughly 6 to 100, were healthy Caucasians from Russia. This clonotype has at least ten counts. PCR was performed a second time for roughly 7 to 11 cycles using a sample-barcoded 5' primer and a J-beta primer mix. TCRdb re-derived calls from the 5' RACE reads in MiXCR, one entry per CDR3 protein. Found here are just under 900,000 distinct CDR3 sequences, roughly 26% of them singletons; the top ten hold 17%. The CDR3 consists of 16 residues. Germline V gives CDR1 SGHTA, CDR2 FQGNSA. Trimming cost V 5 bases and J 4 bases, with 15 bases left between them.

The receptor was derived from a woman older than 75 in good health. The rearrangement links TRBV7-2 to TRBJ2-6, with D possibly called TRBD1 or TRBD2 (5 bases each). The sequenced material came from blood. The CDR3 spells CASSTRTEGGANVLTF. The CDR3 DNA sequence: TGTGCCAGCAGCACCAGAACAGAGGGGGGGGCCAACGTCCTGACTTTC.